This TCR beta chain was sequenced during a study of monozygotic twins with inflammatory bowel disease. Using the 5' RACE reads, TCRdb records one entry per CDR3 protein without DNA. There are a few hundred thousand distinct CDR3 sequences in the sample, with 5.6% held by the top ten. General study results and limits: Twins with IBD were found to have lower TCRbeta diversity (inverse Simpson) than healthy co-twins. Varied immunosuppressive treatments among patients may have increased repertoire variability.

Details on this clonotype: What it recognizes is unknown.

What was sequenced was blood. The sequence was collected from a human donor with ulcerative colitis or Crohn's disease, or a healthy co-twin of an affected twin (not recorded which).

This CDR3 reads CASGLGAPGLAGDTGELFF. This rearrangement joins TRBV12-5 to TRBJ2-2; TCRdb's D gene call, TRBD2, goes unchecked for lack of DNA. The CDR3 runs 19 residues. Germline CDR1 reads LGHNT; CDR2 reads FRNRAP.